The next 9 T cell receptor beta chains were all read from a single sample in a study of OX40 agonist ivuxolimab in advanced cancers. TCRdb keeps only in-frame clones here, not all; method: immunoSEQ multiplex PCR. The sample lists about 110,000 clones; roughly nine tenths were seen once. The sequencing here drew on CD4+ or CD8+ T cells sorted from blood, taken in a trial of the OX40 agonist ivuxolimab. These receptors originate from an adult with an advanced solid tumor such as melanoma, head and neck, liver or kidney cancer.

The chain is built from TRBV7-3 and TRBJ2-1; tentatively, D is TRBD2 (6 bases). Trimming pared 5 bases from V and 9 bases from J, leaving 20 bases between. The CDR3 has 15 amino acids. Germline assignment: CDR1 SGHTA and CDR2 FQGTGA. Written as DNA, the CDR3 is TGTGCCAGCAGCGGAGGGACGACAGTCAGTGGTGAGCAGTTCTTC. This codes for CASSGGTTVSGEQFF.

This sequence joins TRBV30 and TRBJ2-2, with D tentatively TRBD2 (7 bases). The V gene lost 5 bases and the J gene lost 0 bases, with 10 bases spanning the gap. The CDR3 sequence is 14 residues long. Germline CDR1 is GTSNPN and CDR2 is SVGIG (reference sequence). The CDR3 region is CAWGGAPNTGELFF. DNA of the CDR3: TGTGCCTGGGGGGGGGCCCCGAACACCGGGGAGCTGTTTTTT.

This clone was seen once. The chain uses TRBV7-2 and TRBJ2-1; D not resolved. V was pared by 1 base and J by 7 bases, with 14 bases between. The length of the CDR3 is 15 residues. The germline CDR1 and CDR2 sequences are SGHTA and FQGNSA. The CDR3 loop reads CASSLGLSGRNEQFF. CDR3 sequence (DNA): TGTGCCAGCAGCTTAGGACTCTCGGGCCGAAATGAGCAGTTCTTC. Using reference TRBV7-2 and TRBJ2-1 for the parts outside the CDR3, the full variable domain is GAGVSQSPSNKVTEKGKDVELRCDPISGHTALYWYRQSLGQGLEFLIYFQGNSAPDKSGLPSDRFSAERTGGSVSTLTIQRTQQEDSAVYLCASSLGLSGRNEQFFGPGTRLTVL.

V is TRBV29-1 and J is TRBJ2-7, with D perhaps given as TRBD1 or TRBD2 (5 bases each). CDR3 size: 12 residues. The germline gives CDR1 SQVTM, CDR2 ANQGSEA. Trimming stripped 4 bases from V and 5 bases from J, with 12 bases between. This CDR3 reads CSVAPLGDEQYF. The CDR3 DNA reads TGCAGCGTTGCTCCCTTGGGGGACGAGCAGTACTTC.

The chain uses TRBV27 and TRBJ1-1; D gene uncertain. V was shortened by 5 bases and J by 4 bases, with 14 bases between the two germline ends. From germline, CDR1 is MNHEY and CDR2 SMNVEV (reference sequence). The CDR3 totals 14 residues. Here the CDR3 reads CASSPVLAGTEAFF. In DNA, the CDR3 is TGTGCCAGCAGTCCGGTTTTGGCGGGCACTGAAGCTTTCTTT.

The rearrangement links TRBV5-6 to TRBJ1-6; 9 nucleotides align to TRBD1. J gave up 5 bases and V 3 bases, and 6 bases lay outside the gene matches. Per the germline V gene, CDR1 is SGHDT and CDR2 is YYEEEE. The CDR3 is made up of 16 amino acids. CDR3 residues: CASSSIGQGNNSPLHF. The CDR3 nucleotides are TGTGCCAGCAGCTCGATAGGACAGGGGAATAATTCACCCCTCCACTTT.

The chain has TRBV28 and TRBJ1-2; D is unresolved. This CDR3 has 13 amino acids. CDR1 MDHEN and CDR2 SYDVKM come from the germline V gene. Trimming pared 3 bases from V and 8 bases from J, leaving 13 bases between. The CDR3 is CASSFELLRGYTF. CDR3 bases: TGTGCCAGCAGTTTCGAGCTACTAAGGGGCTACACCTTC.

The V and J genes are TRBV4-1 and TRBJ1-2, with D perhaps TRBD1 (6 bases). Trimming took off 1 base at V and 4 bases at J, with 16 bases between the two ends. This CDR3 comprises 16 residues. The germline CDR1 and CDR2 sequences are MGHRA and YSYEKL. The CDR3 region has the DNA TGCGCCAGCAGCCAAGTAAAGGCAGGGGTTCTCTATGGCTACACCTTC. As protein: CASSQVKAGVLYGYTF.

This sequence joins TRBV6-5 and TRBJ2-5, with 10 bases identical to TRBD1. V trimming: 0 bases; J trimming: 5 bases; junction bases outside the gene matches: 3. The germline V gene encodes CDR1 MNHEY and CDR2 SVGAGI. The CDR3 runs to 15 residues. The CDR3 DNA reads TGTGCCAGCAGTTACTCCGGGACAGGGGTCGAGACCCAGTACTTC. Amino acid sequence: CASSYSGTGVETQYF.